This TCR beta chain was sequenced in a study of T cells after yellow fever vaccination. The table lists this clonotype with a few counts. Its antigen is not identified. TCRdb re-analysed the 5' RACE reads in MiXCR, keeping a single row per CDR3 protein. The sample holds about 500,000 distinct CDR3 sequences, 17% seen once. Whole-study results and caveats: Few clonotypes appeared in both CD4 and CD8 compartments.

The CDR3 covers 14 residues. Looked up from germline, CDR1 is SGHRS and CDR2 is YFSETQ. The germline V and J ends were trimmed by 0 bases and 5 bases, with 11 bases remaining between them. The sequence was obtained from a young man who received the YFV17D yellow fever vaccine. This specimen consisted of PBMCs, obtained less than 6 days after the first yellow fever vaccination. The chain joins TRBV5-1 to TRBJ1-2; the D gene is possibly TRBD1 (6 bases). The CDR3 sequence is CASSLGDNLYGYTF. The CDR3 coding sequence is TGCGCCAGCAGCTTGGGGGACAATTTATATGGCTACACCTTC. Looking up the rest from reference TRBV5-1 and TRBJ1-2 gives the full variable domain: KAGVTQTPRYLIKTRGQQVTLSCSPISGHRSVSWYQQTPGQGLQFLFEYFSETQRNKGNFPGRFSGRQFSNSRSEMNVSTLELGDSALYLCASSLGDNLYGYTFGSGTRLTVV.